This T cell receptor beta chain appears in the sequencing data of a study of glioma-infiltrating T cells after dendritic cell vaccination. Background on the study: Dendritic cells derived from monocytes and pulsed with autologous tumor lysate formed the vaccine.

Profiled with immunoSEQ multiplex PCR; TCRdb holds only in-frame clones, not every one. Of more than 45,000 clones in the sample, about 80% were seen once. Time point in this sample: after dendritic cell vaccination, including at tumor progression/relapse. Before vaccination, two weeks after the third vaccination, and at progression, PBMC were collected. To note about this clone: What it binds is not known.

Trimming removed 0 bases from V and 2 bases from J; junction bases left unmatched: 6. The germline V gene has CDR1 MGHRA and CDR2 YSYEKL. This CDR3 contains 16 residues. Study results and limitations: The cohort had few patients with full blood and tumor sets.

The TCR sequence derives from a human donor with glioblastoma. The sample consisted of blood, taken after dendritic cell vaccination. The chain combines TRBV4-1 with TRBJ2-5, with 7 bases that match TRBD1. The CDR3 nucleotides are TGCGCCAGCAGCCAAGAAAGACAGGGTCCACAAGAGACCCAGTACTTC. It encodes CASSQERQGPQETQYF.